This T cell receptor (beta chain) was profiled in a study of T cell responses to AZD1222 COVID-19 vaccine. Here immunoSEQ multiplex PCR was the method, and the copy in TCRdb shows in-frame clones only, minus some. The sample has 100,000 to 150,000 clones; roughly nine tenths are singletons. Germline trimming cut 7 bases from V and 7 bases from J; bases unmatched to any gene: 18. From germline, CDR1 is LGHDT and CDR2 YNNKEL (reference sequence). The CDR3 has 17 residues. This sequence joins TRBV3-1 (or the pseudogene TRBV3-2) and TRBJ1-2, with 10 bases matching TRBD1. The sequence derives from an adult in good health. Specimen: peripheral blood, collected on day 0 of AZD1222 vaccination. The CDR3 protein is CASTAGDRGPGNGGYTF. The CDR3 DNA reads as TGTGCCAGCACCGCAGGGGACAGGGGACCTGGTAATGGTGGCTACACCTTC.